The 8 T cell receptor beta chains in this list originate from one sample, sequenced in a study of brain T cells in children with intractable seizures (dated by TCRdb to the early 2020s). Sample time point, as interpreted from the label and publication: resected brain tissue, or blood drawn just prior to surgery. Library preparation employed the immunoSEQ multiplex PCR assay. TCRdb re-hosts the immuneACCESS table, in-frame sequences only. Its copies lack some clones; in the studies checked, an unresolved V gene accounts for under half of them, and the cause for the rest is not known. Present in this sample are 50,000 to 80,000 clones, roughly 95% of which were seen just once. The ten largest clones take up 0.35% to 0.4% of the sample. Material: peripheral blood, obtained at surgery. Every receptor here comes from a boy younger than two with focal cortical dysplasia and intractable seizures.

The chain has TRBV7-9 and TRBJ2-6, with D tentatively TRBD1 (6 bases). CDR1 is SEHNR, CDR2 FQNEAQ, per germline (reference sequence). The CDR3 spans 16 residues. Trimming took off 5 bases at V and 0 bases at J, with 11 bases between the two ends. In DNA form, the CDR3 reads TGTGCCAGCAGCACCGGGGACAACTCTGGGGCCAACGTCCTGACTTTC. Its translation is CASSTGDNSGANVLTF.

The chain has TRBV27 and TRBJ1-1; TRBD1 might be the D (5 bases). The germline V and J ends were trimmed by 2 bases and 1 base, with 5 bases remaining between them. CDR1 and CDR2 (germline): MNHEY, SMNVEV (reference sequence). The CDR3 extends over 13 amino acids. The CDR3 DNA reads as TGTGCCAGCAGTTTAGGGGGGAACACTGAAGCTTTCTTT. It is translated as CASSLGGNTEAFF.

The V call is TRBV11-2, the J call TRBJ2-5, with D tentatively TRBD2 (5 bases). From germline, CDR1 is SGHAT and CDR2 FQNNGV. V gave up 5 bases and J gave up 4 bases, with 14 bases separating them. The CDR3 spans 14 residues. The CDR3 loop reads CASSPAARAETQYF. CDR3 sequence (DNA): TGTGCCAGCAGCCCCGCGGCGAGGGCAGAGACCCAGTACTTC. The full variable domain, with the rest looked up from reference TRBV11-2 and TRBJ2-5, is EAGVAQSPRYKIIEKRQSVAFWCNPISGHATLYWYQQILGQGPKLLIQFQNNGVVDDSQLPKDRFSAERLKGVDSTLKIQPAKLEDSAVYLCASSPAARAETQYFGPGTRLLVL.

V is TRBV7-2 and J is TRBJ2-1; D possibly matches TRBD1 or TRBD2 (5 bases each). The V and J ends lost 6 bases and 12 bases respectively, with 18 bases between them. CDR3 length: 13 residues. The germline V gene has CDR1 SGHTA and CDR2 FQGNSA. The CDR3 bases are TGTGCCAGCAGTCGTCCTACCGGGACCCCGCAGTTCTTC. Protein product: CASSRPTGTPQFF.

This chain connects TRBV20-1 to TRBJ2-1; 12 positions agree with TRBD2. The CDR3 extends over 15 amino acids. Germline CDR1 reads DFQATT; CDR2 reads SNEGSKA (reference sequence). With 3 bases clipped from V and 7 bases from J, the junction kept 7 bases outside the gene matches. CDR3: CSASHLAGGPNEQFF. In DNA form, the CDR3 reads TGCAGTGCTAGTCACCTAGCGGGGGGGCCTAATGAGCAGTTCTTC.

The CDR3 DNA follows: TGTGCCACCAGCACAGACAGGGGGGGCGCCGCATTCTATGGCTACACCTTC. This gives the protein CATSTDRGGAAFYGYTF. The chain combines TRBV15 with TRBJ1-2, with TRBD1 matching over 9 bases. The junction had 13 bases not matched to a gene; V was cut back by 4 bases and J by 4 bases. The CDR3 runs to 17 residues. The V gene's germline CDR1 is LNHNV and CDR2 YYDKDF (reference sequence). Drawing the rest from reference TRBV15 and TRBJ1-2, the complete variable domain is DAMVIQNPRYQVTQFGKPVTLSCSQTLNHNVMYWYQQKSSQAPKLLFHYYDKDFNNEADTPDNFQSRRPNTSFCFLDIRSPGLGDTAMYLCATSTDRGGAAFYGYTFGSGTRLTVV.

CDR3 bases: TGCGCCAGCAGCTTGGTAGCGGGGAGCACCGGGGAGCTGTTTTTT. Translated: CASSLVAGSTGELFF. The gene calls are TRBV5-1 and TRBJ2-2; 8 nucleotides line up with TRBD2. J gave up 4 bases and V 0 bases, and 2 bases lay outside the gene matches. The CDR3 is made up of 15 amino acids. In germline, CDR1 is SGHRS, CDR2 YFSETQ.

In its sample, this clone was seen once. CDR3 loop: CSVDRDNNYGYTF. The CDR3 nucleotides read TGCAGCGTTGATAGGGACAATAACTATGGCTACACCTTC. The chain couples TRBV29-1 to TRBJ1-2, with a possible D match to TRBD1 (6 bases). Germline CDR1 SQVTM, CDR2 ANQGSEA. Trimming left V 3 bases short and J 1 base short, with 9 bases between. The CDR3 length is 13 residues.